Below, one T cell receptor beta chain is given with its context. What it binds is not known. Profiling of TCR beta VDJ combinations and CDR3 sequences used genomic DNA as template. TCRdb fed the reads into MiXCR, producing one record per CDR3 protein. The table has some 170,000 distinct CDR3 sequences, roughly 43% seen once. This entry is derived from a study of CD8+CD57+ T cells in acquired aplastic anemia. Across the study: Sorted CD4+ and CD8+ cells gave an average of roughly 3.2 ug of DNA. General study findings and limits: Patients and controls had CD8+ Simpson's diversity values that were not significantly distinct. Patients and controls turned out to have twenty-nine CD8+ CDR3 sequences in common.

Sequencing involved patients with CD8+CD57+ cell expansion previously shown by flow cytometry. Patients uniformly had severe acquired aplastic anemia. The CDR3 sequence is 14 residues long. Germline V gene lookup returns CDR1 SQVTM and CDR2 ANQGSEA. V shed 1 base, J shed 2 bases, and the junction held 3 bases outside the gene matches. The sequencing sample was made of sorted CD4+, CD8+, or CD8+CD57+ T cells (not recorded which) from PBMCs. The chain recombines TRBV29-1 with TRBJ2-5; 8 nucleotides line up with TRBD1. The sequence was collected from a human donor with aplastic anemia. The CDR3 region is CSVEVGTGQETQYF. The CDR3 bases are TGCAGCGTTGAAGTAGGGACAGGACAAGAGACCCAGTACTTC. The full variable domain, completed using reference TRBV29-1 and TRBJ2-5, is SAVISQKPSRDICQRGTSLTIQCQVDSQVTMMFWYRQQPGQSLTLIATANQGSEATYESGFVIDKFPISRPNLTFSTLTVSNMSPEDSSIYLCSVEVGTGQETQYFGPGTRLLVL.